Reported below is one T cell receptor beta chain. Antigen: not known. This sample was taken from a study of CD8 T cells in Susac syndrome. Study outcomes and limitations: The study's TCR sequencing and HLA analysis covered a relatively small number of individuals, and the study acknowledged this.

Sequencing targeted TCR beta in T cells from blood (CD8+ and CD4+). TEMRA cells underwent FACS enrichment and CD8+ and CD4+ T cells underwent negative isolation. Roughly 0.45 to 1 ug RNA was reverse transcribed with random hexamers. Amplification of TCR beta CDR3 by immunoSEQ multiplex PCR spanned 54 Vbeta and 13 Jbeta. Each CDR3 protein gets one entry after TCRdb re-called the immunoSEQ multiplex PCR reads with MiXCR. The sample holds 170,000 or so distinct CDR3 sequences, under 95% seen once. V trimming: 1 base; J trimming: 4 bases; junction bases outside the gene matches: 7. The germline V gene encodes CDR1 LGHNA and CDR2 YSLEER. The CDR3 spans 16 residues.

The TCR was taken from a human donor with multiple sclerosis. The chain couples TRBV4-3 to TRBJ2-3; 8 positions match TRBD2. Specimen: CD4+ T cells from PBMCs. DNA of the CDR3: TGCGCCAGCAGCCAAGTACGCGGGAGGAAGGCAGATACGCAGTATTTT. Translated, it gives CASSQVRGRKADTQYF.